The TCR beta chain described here comes from a study of control samples from healthy donors and cancer patients. Assay: immunoSEQ multiplex PCR; the TCRdb copy retains only in-frame clones and omits some. The sample lists some 73,000 clones; 94% were seen once. The receptor was derived from a woman aged 40-49 years in good health. Sequenced material: blood.

The DNA for the CDR3 is TGTGCCAGCAGCCCTCTAGGGGATACGCAGTATTTT. Protein product: CASSPLGDTQYF. The chain couples TRBV5-5 to TRBJ2-3, with no clear D. Trimming removed 4 bases from V and 6 bases from J, with 9 bases in between. Germline V lookup: CDR1 SGHKS, CDR2 YYEKEE (reference sequence). The length of the CDR3 is 12 residues. Variable domain in full (rest from reference TRBV5-5 and TRBJ2-3): DAGVTQSPTHLIKTRGQQVTLRCSPISGHKSVSWYQQVLGQGPQFIFQYYEKEERGRGNFPDRFSARQFPNYSSELNVNALLLGDSALYLCASSPLGDTQYFGPGTRLTVL.